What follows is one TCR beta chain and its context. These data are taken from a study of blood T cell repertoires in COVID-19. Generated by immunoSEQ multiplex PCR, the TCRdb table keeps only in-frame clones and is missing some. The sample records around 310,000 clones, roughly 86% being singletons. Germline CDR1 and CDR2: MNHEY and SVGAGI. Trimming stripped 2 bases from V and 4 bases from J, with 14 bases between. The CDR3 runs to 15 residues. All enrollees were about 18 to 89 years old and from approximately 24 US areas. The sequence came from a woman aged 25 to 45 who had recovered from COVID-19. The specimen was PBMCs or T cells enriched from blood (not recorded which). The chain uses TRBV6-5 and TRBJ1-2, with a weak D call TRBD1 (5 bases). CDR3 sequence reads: CASSYRQGSGYGYTF. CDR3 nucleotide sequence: TGTGCCAGCAGTTACAGGCAGGGTAGCGGCTATGGCTACACCTTC.